Listed below are T cell receptor beta chains from one sample, sequenced in a study of blood T cells in healthy people across ages. TCRdb independently ran MiXCR on the 5' RACE reads; one entry per CDR3 protein. The profile shows some 860,000 distinct CDR3 sequences, just over 55% of them singletons. Input material: blood. The source of these receptors is a man aged 35 to 55 in good health. Both conserved end residues are part of each CDR3. A D gene is named only where the DNA matches it firmly. Size is omitted from some rows. Given values are once, few, many or a class for expanded clones.

J gene | V gene | clone size | D gene | CDR3 DNA | CDR3 protein
TRBJ1-5 | TRBV29-1 | . | . | TGCAGCGTCACACGACAGGCGGGTCAGCCCCAGCATTTT | CSVTRQAGQPQHF
TRBJ1-2 | TRBV9 | . | . | TGTGCCAGCGGGTTGACAGAAATCGCTAACTATGGCTACACCTTC | CASGLTEIANYGYTF
TRBJ2-5 | TRBV7-9 | . | TRBD2 | TGTGCCAGCAGCCTGGGGGGAGGGGTCTTCAATGAGCAGTACTTC | CASSLGGGVFNEQYF
TRBJ2-5 | TRBV20-1 | . | . | TGCAGTGCTTGGCCCGGTGCGGGGAATGAGCAGTACTTC | CSAWPGAGNEQYF
TRBJ1-2 | TRBV9 | . | . | TGTGCCAGCAGCGTAGTAGGGGGGTTGTATGGCTACACCTTC | CASSVVGGLYGYTF
TRBJ2-3 | TRBV20-1 | . | . | TGCAGCGCGGTCCACCCAAACGCTGTCGATACGCAGTATTTT | CSAVHPNAVDTQYF
TRBJ2-1 | TRBV6-2/TRBV6-3 | . | TRBD2 | TGTGCCAGCAGTCGCCCTAGCGGGAGGGCCAATGAGCAGTTCTTC | CASSRPSGRANEQFF
TRBJ2-3 | TRBV27 | few | TRBD1 | TGTGCCAGCAGTGTGGGACAGGGGGTGGATACGCAGTATTTT | CASSVGQGVDTQYF
TRBJ2-5 | TRBV7-3 | few | . | TGTGCCAGCAGCTTAGGAAGCAGACCGCCAAGGTCAGAGACCCAGTACTTC | CASSLGSRPPRSETQYF
TRBJ2-7 | TRBV28 | . | TRBD1 | TGTGCCAGCAGTTCTATCTGGCGGGACAGGGGACTACTAAGCTCCTACGAGCAGTACTTC | CASSSIWRDRGLLSSYEQYF
TRBJ1-6 | TRBV25-1 | . | TRBD1 | TGTGCCAGCAGTGCCGACAGGGAGATGGAGGGGGGTTCACCCCTCCACTTT | CASSADREMEGGSPLHF
TRBJ2-7 | TRBV28 | . | TRBD2 | TGTGCCAGCAGTAGTAGCGGGAGGCAGACCTACGAGCAGTACTTC | CASSSSGRQTYEQYF
TRBJ2-3 | TRBV4-2 | . | . | TGTGCCAGCAGCCAAGATGTAGTTGGGGCAGATACGCAGTATTTT | CASSQDVVGADTQYF
TRBJ2-2 | TRBV28 | . | . | TGTGCCAGCAGTCCCCAGTTTAGGCTGGCCGGGGAGCTGTTTTTT | CASSPQFRLAGELFF
TRBJ2-3 | TRBV10-3 | . | TRBD1 | TGTGCCTTCAGTGAGTCGCAGGGACAGGATCGCACAGATACGCAGTATTTT | CAFSESQGQDRTDTQYF
TRBJ1-2 | TRBV4-2 | . | . | TGTGCCAGCAGCCAAGACAGGATGGCTAACTATGACTACACCTTC | CASSQDRMANYDYTF
TRBJ2-6 | TRBV28 | . | . | TGTGCCAGCAGTTTAGAGTCTGGGGCCAACGTCCCGACTTTC | CASSLESGANVPTF
TRBJ2-3 | TRBV6-1 | . | . | TGTGCCAGCATACCGCAGCGGGCTAAGGATACGCAGTATTTT | CASIPQRAKDTQYF
TRBJ2-7 | TRBV4-2 | . | . | TGTGCCAGCAGCCCAACGAGGGGCGGACAGTGGTCTGTGGAGCAGTACTTC | CASSPTRGGQWSVEQYF
TRBJ1-6 | TRBV12-3/TRBV12-4 | once | . | TGTGCCAGCAGCACACGGCTGAATTCACCCCTCCACTTT | CASSTRLNSPLHF
TRBJ2-1 | TRBV20-1 | . | . | TGCAGTGCTCGTAGGAGTCCCTACAATGAGCAGTTCTTC | CSARRSPYNEQFF
TRBJ2-4 | TRBV3-1 | . | . | TGTGCCAGCAGCCCCTCCCCCGCCTCAGAGCAGTACTTC | CASSPSPASEQYF
TRBJ2-5 | TRBV15 | . | TRBD1 | TGTGCCACCAGCAGAGACTTCGGGACAGGTCAAGAGACCCAGTACTTC | CATSRDFGTGQETQYF
TRBJ2-3 | TRBV4-2 | few | . | TGCGCCAGCAGCCAAGATAATGCTCCTCGCACAGATACGCAGTATTTT | CASSQDNAPRTDTQYF
TRBJ2-7 | TRBV13 | . | . | TGTGCCAGCAGCACCCGTACAGGACTTTACGAGCAGTACTTC | CASSTRTGLYEQYF
TRBJ2-1 | TRBV6-6 | . | . | TGTGCCAGCAGTCCCAGGCTGGCAGATCAGTTCTTC | CASSPRLADQFF
TRBJ2-5 | TRBV7-9 | . | TRBD1 | TGTGCCAGCAGCTCAGGGTTGACAGGGCTTAAAGAAGAGACCCAGTACTTC | CASSSGLTGLKEETQYF
TRBJ2-1 | TRBV13 | . | TRBD2 | TGTGCCAGCAGCTTAGCGTTCTCTAGCGGGAGGGATAGGAATGAGCAGTTCTTC | CASSLAFSSGRDRNEQFF
TRBJ2-3 | TRBV28 | . | TRBD2 | TGTGCCAGCACCCTCATCGGACTAGCGGGAGGGCCGGGAGATACGCAGTATTTT | CASTLIGLAGGPGDTQYF
TRBJ2-3 | TRBV6-1 | few | . | TGTGCCAGCAGTGAAGTTTCCGGGGATAGCACAGATACGCAGTATTTT | CASSEVSGDSTDTQYF
TRBJ2-3 | TRBV20-1 | few | . | TGCAGTGCTAGAACGGACCGGAGGGATACGCAGTATTTT | CSARTDRRDTQYF
TRBJ1-6 | TRBV12-3/TRBV12-4 | . | . | TGTGCCAGCAGTTTAAGGTCAGGGCTAAATAATTCACCCCTCCACTTT | CASSLRSGLNNSPLHF
TRBJ1-2 | TRBV29-1 | few | . | TGCAGCGTTGACTCGGGGAAGGATAGAGGCTACTATGGCTACACCTTC | CSVDSGKDRGYYGYTF
TRBJ1-2 | TRBV4-3 | . | . | TGCGCCAGCAGCCAAGCGTTACGGGAATCTGGCTACACCTTC | CASSQALRESGYTF
TRBJ2-1 | TRBV7-2 | . | . | TGTGCCAGCAGCGGTCCCCCAATTGGCAATGAGCAGTTCTTC | CASSGPPIGNEQFF
TRBJ2-1 | TRBV30 | . | . | TGTGCCTGGAGTGTACGGGGCGTTGGTGAGCAGTTCTTC | CAWSVRGVGEQFF
TRBJ1-1 | TRBV11-1 | many | . | TGTGCCAGCAGCCCTATTTGGACGGGCGGCACCAGGAACACTGAAGCTTTCTTT | CASSPIWTGGTRNTEAFF
TRBJ2-3 | TRBV7-3 | . | TRBD2 | TGTGCCAGCAGCACTGGACTAGCGGGGGTCGCAGATACGCAGTATTTT | CASSTGLAGVADTQYF
TRBJ2-7 | TRBV28 | . | . | TGTGCCAGCAGTTCCACCAGTCCCTACGAGCAGTACTTC | CASSSTSPYEQYF
TRBJ2-3 | TRBV5-1 | few | . | TGCGCCAGCAGCTTGGTTAACCCAACGGGATATAGCACAGATACGCAGTATTTT | CASSLVNPTGYSTDTQYF
TRBJ2-5 | TRBV28 | . | . | TGTGCCAGCAGTTTATCTACAGGAGGCGGAGAGACCCAGTACTTC | CASSLSTGGGETQYF
TRBJ1-1 | TRBV12-3/TRBV12-4 | . | . | TGTGCCAGCAGCTCCGGCCGCGAAGCTTTCTTT | CASSSGREAFF
TRBJ2-4 | TRBV21-1 | few | . | TGTGCCATCCCAGGCCGGACAGGGGACGCTTGCGGCTGGTGTGCCAAAAACATTCAGTACTTC | CAIPGRTGDACGWCAKNIQYF
TRBJ2-7 | TRBV6-2/TRBV6-3 | . | . | TGTGCCAGCAGTTACTTCGCAGGGAATTCGGCCGAGCAGTACTTC | CASSYFAGNSAEQYF